The rows below give T cell receptor beta chains drawn from one sample of a study of early T cells in non-severe SARS-CoV-2 infection. MiXCR, applied by TCRdb to the 5' RACE reads, yields one record per CDR3 protein. The data show 40,000 or so distinct CDR3 sequences, around 5.7% seen once. The specimen sequenced was whole blood. The receptor set was obtained from an adult who was a healthcare worker with PCR-confirmed SARS-CoV-2 infection or an uninfected control (not recorded which). Both conserved end residues are part of each CDR3. Each record gives: V gene, D gene, clone size, J gene, CDR3 DNA, CDR3 protein. A D gene is named only where the DNA matches it firmly. Expanded clones are given a class, and other clones once, few, many or no size at all.

>TRBV7-9|TRBD2|few|TRBJ2-1
TGTGCCAGCAGCAAACTCGGACTAGCGGGGGGAAACGAGCAGTTCTTC
CASSKLGLAGGNEQFF
>TRBV20-1|TRBD1|-|TRBJ1-6
TGCAGTGCTAGAGATACAGGGGGGAGTTCACCCCTCCACTTT
CSARDTGGSSPLHF
>TRBV5-1|-|-|TRBJ2-3
TGCGCCAGCAGCTTGGTCGACAGGGGCGGGGGTACGCAGTATTTT
CASSLVDRGGGTQYF
>TRBV5-1|-|few|TRBJ2-7
TGCGCCAGCAGCTTGCTTGAGACAGGGAGGTACGAGCAGTACTTC
CASSLLETGRYEQYF
>TRBV2|-|many|TRBJ2-7
TGTGCCAGCAGTTGGGTATCCTACGAGCAGTACTTC
CASSWVSYEQYF
>TRBV5-4|-|many|TRBJ1-6
TGTGCCAGCAGCTTGGTGTCAGCGCTATCACCCCTCCACTTT
CASSLVSALSPLHF
>TRBV7-2|-|many|TRBJ1-5
TGTGCCAGCAGCCCCGAACAGCTTTATAGCAATCAGCCCCAGCATTTT
CASSPEQLYSNQPQHF
>TRBV7-9|-|-|TRBJ2-5
TGTGCCAGCAGCTATCCGGCGGGGAGGGAGACCCAGTACTTC
CASSYPAGRETQYF
>TRBV7-6|-|-|TRBJ2-1
TGTGCCAGCAGTTCCGGTCCCGTGAATGAGCAGTTCTTC
CASSSGPVNEQFF
>TRBV9|-|-|TRBJ1-5
TGTGCCAGCAGCGTAGCCGACAGTAGCAATCAGCCCCAGCATTTT
CASSVADSSNQPQHF
>TRBV5-1|TRBD2|-|TRBJ2-5
TGCGCCAGCAGCTCCATGACTAGCGGGGGGGCTGAGACCCAGTACTTC
CASSSMTSGGAETQYF
>TRBV27|-|-|TRBJ1-5
TGTGCCAGCAGATCGGGGTTTTTCGATCAGCCCCAGCATTTT
CASRSGFFDQPQHF
>TRBV24-1|-|many|TRBJ1-2
TGTGCCACCAGTGAGCCCGACAGAACCTATGGCTACACCTTC
CATSEPDRTYGYTF
>TRBV7-2|-|few|TRBJ2-7
TGTGCCAGCAGCACCAACCGCGGATACTCCTACGAGCAGTACTTC
CASSTNRGYSYEQYF
>TRBV20-1|-|-|TRBJ1-5
TGCAGTGCTCAAATCTTCCGGGGCCAGACGAATCAGCCCCAGCATTTT
CSAQIFRGQTNQPQHF
>TRBV6-5|-|many|TRBJ1-2
TGTGCCAGCAGAAGGGGGGTATCCTATGGCTACACCTTC
CASRRGVSYGYTF
>TRBV7-6|-|many|TRBJ2-1
TGTGCCAGCAGCTTAACTACCTCCTCCTACAATGAGCAGTTCTTC
CASSLTTSSYNEQFF
>TRBV5-4|TRBD2|many|TRBJ2-5
TGTGCCAGCAGCTTCCCAACCTTGACTAGCGGGGGGGCAGAGACCCAGTACTTC
CASSFPTLTSGGAETQYF
>TRBV15|-|few|TRBJ1-2
TGTGCCACCAGCCGGGGAAGCTATGGCTACACCTTC
CATSRGSYGYTF
>TRBV3-1|TRBD1|many|TRBJ1-4
TGTGCCAGCAGCCAATCGGGACAGGGGGATGGCGAAAAACTGTTTTTT
CASSQSGQGDGEKLFF
>TRBV7-6|-|few|TRBJ1-2
TGTGCCAGCAGCTTAGGAGTATCCGGGACGGATGGCTACACCTTC
CASSLGVSGTDGYTF
>TRBV7-2|-|many|TRBJ1-6
TGTGCCAGCAGCCCGACTACAAATTCACCCCTCCACTTT
CASSPTTNSPLHF
>TRBV13|-|-|TRBJ2-3
TGTGCCAGCACCTCTCCCGGCAAAGATACGCAGTATTTT
CASTSPGKDTQYF
>TRBV20-1|-|many|TRBJ2-5
TGCAGTGCTAGGGGCCAAAGGGAGACCCAGTACTTC
CSARGQRETQYF
>TRBV4-1|TRBD2|-|TRBJ2-3
TGCGCCAGCAGCCAAGAGGGGACTAGCGTTGCAGATACGCAGTATTTT
CASSQEGTSVADTQYF
>TRBV7-9|-|many|TRBJ1-3
TGTGCCAGCAGCTTAACAGACACCATATATTTT
CASSLTDTIYF
>TRBV5-1|-|few|TRBJ1-2
TGCGCCAGCAGCTTGGACCTGGACTATGGCTACACCTTC
CASSLDLDYGYTF
>TRBV7-9|-|few|TRBJ1-1
TGTGCCAGCAGCCTCGGACTTGAAGCTTTCTTT
CASSLGLEAFF
>TRBV27|TRBD2|few|TRBJ2-5
TGTGCCAGCAGTTTATCTAGCGGGGGGGACTGTCCGACCCAGTACTTC
CASSLSSGGDCPTQYF
>TRBV20-1|-|-|TRBJ2-7
TGCAGTGCCCAGAGACAGCTGAGCTACGAGCAGTACTTC
CSAQRQLSYEQYF
>TRBV25-1|-|many|TRBJ1-1
TGTGCCAGCAGTGAAAGGGACGCTTCGGAAGCTTTCTTT
CASSERDASEAFF
>TRBV7-6|-|-|TRBJ2-5
TGTGCCAGCAGCTTCAAAGAGACCCAGTACTTC
CASSFKETQYF
>TRBV2|TRBD1|many|TRBJ1-2
TGTGCCAGCAGTGAAGAAGGGACAGGGATCGGTGGCTACACCTTC
CASSEEGTGIGGYTF
>TRBV3-1|TRBD1|many|TRBJ2-5
TGTGCCAGCAGCCAGGGACAGGGGGATCAAGAGACCCAGTACTTC
CASSQGQGDQETQYF
>TRBV5-6|TRBD1|many|TRBJ1-1
TGTGCCAGCAGCGTAACAGGGGGTACTAACACTGAAGCTTTCTTT
CASSVTGGTNTEAFF
>TRBV20-1|-|many|TRBJ1-1
TGCAGTGCTAGCGTGAACACTGAAGCTTTCTTT
CSASVNTEAFF
>TRBV20-1|TRBD2|many|TRBJ2-5
TGCAGTGCGACGACACTAGCGGGGGGACAAGAGACCCAGTACTTC
CSATTLAGGQETQYF
>TRBV20-1|-|many|TRBJ2-5
TGCAGTGCTAGAGTCCACCTCACTGGGCGGGGACAAGAGACCCAGTACTTC
CSARVHLTGRGQETQYF
>TRBV5-6|TRBD1|few|TRBJ1-1
TGTGCCAGCAGCTTATTTGGACAGGGGGATTTGAACACTGAAGCTTTCTTT
CASSLFGQGDLNTEAFF
>TRBV3-1|-|many|TRBJ1-5
TGTGCCAGCAGCACCACAGGGAATCAGCCCCAGCATTTT
CASSTTGNQPQHF
>TRBV4-2|TRBD2|few|TRBJ2-7
TGTGCCAGCAGCCAAGGACTAGCGGGGGGGTTCGAGCAGTACTTC
CASSQGLAGGFEQYF